The present TCR beta chain was sequenced within a study of T cell repertoires in cytomegalovirus infection (dated 2019 in TCRdb). Study-wide context: Because public TCR beta signatures pointed to carriage of CMV infection together with the matching HLA type, the HLA type of each donor mattered for the analysis.

As concerns this clonotype: This clone's antigen is unknown. Base qualities were left out, and no much larger clone turns up one base away.

V is cut by 4 bases and J by 6 bases, and the space between the germline ends is 23 bases. According to the germline V gene (reference sequence), CDR1 reads SGHKS and CDR2 reads YYEKEE. The CDR3 measures 16 amino acids from cysteine to phenylalanine. Just the 48-base CDR3 DNA is kept, in frame starting at base 1. Overall study results and their limits: In both this cohort and an independent cohort of some 370 donors, the cumulative frequency of public TCR beta family members distinguished carriers of CMV infection plus the relevant HLA type. The ex vivo response was dominated by HLA-C-restricted CMV-specific TCR beta clonotypes, which also provided the single most frequent clonotype in two of eight donors.

Instrument on record: Illumina HiSeq 1500. Through fastp at Q25 and MiXCR, TCRdb rebuilt clones from the public reads, retaining in-frame beta chains. Duplicate CDR3 protein sequences are folded into a single record with the most common DNA and genes. Recorded for this sample are about 240,000 distinct CDR3 sequences; roughly an eighth of them occurred a single time. Roughly 1.7% of the sample is taken by the ten largest. The rearrangement combines TRBV5-5 with TRBJ2-7; the D gene is perhaps TRBD1 or TRBD2, as each covers 5 bases. Material for sequencing was PBMCs. This sequence was found in a human donor in good health (CMV status not recorded). Some clones in this sample may be carry-over from other donors' samples. The sequenced DNA is TGTGCCAGCAGCCAAATCATCCCTGGGGGTTTGGGCGAGCAGTACTTC. It specifies CASSQIIPGGLGEQYF.